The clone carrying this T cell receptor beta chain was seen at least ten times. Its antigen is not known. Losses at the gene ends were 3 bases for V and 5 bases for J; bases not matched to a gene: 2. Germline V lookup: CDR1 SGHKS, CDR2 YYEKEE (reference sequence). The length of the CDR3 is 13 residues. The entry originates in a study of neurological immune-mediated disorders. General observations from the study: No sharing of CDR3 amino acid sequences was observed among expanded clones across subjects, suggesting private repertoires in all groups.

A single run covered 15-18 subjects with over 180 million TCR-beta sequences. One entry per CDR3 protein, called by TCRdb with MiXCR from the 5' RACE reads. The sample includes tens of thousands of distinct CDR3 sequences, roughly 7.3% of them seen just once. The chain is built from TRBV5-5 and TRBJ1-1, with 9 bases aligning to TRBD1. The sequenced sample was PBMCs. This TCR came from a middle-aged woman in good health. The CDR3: CASSWTGETEAFF. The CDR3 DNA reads TGTGCCAGCAGCTGGACAGGGGAGACTGAAGCTTTCTTT.